The T cell receptor (beta chain) described here comes from a study of human CD4 T cells and Enterobacteriaceae. From germline, CDR1 is MNHNS and CDR2 SASEGT. Trimming at V came to 4 bases and at J to 0 bases, leaving 7 bases not matched to a gene. This CDR3 contains 17 residues. Memory CD4+ T cells were sorted as all CD4+ cells except CD45RA+CCR7+CD95- naive cells, over 95% pure. CD8+, CD14+, CD16+, CD56+, CD19+ and CD25-bright cells were excluded before sorting. Detection sensitivity for ex vivo total memory CD4+ was one cell in 200,000. TCRdb keeps only in-frame clones here, not all; method: immunoSEQ multiplex PCR. The data show just under 30,000 clones, with approximately 84% seen just once and 1.7% held by the top ten.

This TCR derives from a human donor in good health. J is TRBJ2-5 and V is TRBV6-1; TRBD2 aligns across 11 bases. Source material: memory CD4+ T cells from blood. CDR3 protein: CASSAGLAVGYQETQYF. The CDR3, as DNA: TGTGCCAGCAGTGCGGGACTAGCGGTTGGGTACCAAGAGACCCAGTACTTC.